This T cell receptor beta chain came from a study of blood T cell repertoires in COVID-19. V shed 7 bases and J shed 5 bases, with 17 bases lying between them. Germline V gene lookup returns CDR1 SNHLY and CDR2 FYNNEI. CDR3 length equals 15 residues. Original data processing: Amplified reference gene primers provided the basis for estimating nucleated cell counts. Data came from immunoSEQ multiplex PCR; TCRdb stores just in-frame clones and leaves some out. V and J calls and clone size are as listed in that table; D and trimming were resolved from the DNA. The sample holds about 170,000 clones; approximately 82% are singletons and the top ten take about 4.4%.

V and J are TRBV2 and TRBJ1-4; D perhaps matches TRBD1 (5 bases). The sequenced material came from PBMCs or T cells enriched from blood (not recorded which). The origin of this receptor is a woman in her 50s who had recovered from COVID-19. In DNA, the CDR3 is TGTGCCAGCACCCCAGGGTTGGGTTGGAATGAAAAACTGTTTTTT. It translates to CASTPGLGWNEKLFF.